This TCR beta chain originates from a study of T cells in Graves' hyperthyroidism and ophthalmopathy. This clonotype was found many times. Its antigen remains unknown. Ophthalmopathy patients had Clinical Activity Score at least 3, NOSPECS grade at least 4, duration under 3 months. The CDR3 covers 15 residues. The V gene's germline CDR1 is MDHEN and CDR2 SYDVKM. Trimming took 4 bases from V and 3 from J; bases not matched to a gene: 6. Study-level points and caveats: Most thyroid-expanded clonotypes above 0.001 were also found in blood.

The investigators amplified TCR beta CDR3 regions from RNA transcripts. Primed by the HTBI set, a first-round RT-PCR was run on the TCR CDR3. TCRdb fed the multiplex PCR reads into MiXCR, producing one record per CDR3 protein. The sample carries about 610,000 distinct CDR3 sequences, 14% to 15% recorded once. This receptor was identified in a woman in her forties with Graves' ophthalmopathy. Sequencing used blood. The V call is TRBV28, the J call TRBJ2-7; 10 bases fit TRBD2. The CDR3 nucleotides are TGTGCCAGCAGTTCCCCGAGACTAGCGGGCTACGAGCAGTACTTC. This codes for CASSSPRLAGYEQYF.